The present TCR beta chain was sequenced within a study of cytomegalovirus exposure and HLA in healthy donors (TCRdb year 2017). In terms of the full investigation: According to an earlier analysis of a few hundred of the donors, 150 million to 200 million T cells yielded 117 million unique TCR beta sequences and around 300 Gb of sequence data. An earlier analysis of several hundred of the donors applied high-throughput TCR beta sequencing to assess whether each TCR beta V gene segment acted as functional or pseudogenic. Across 300 to 400 genotyped donors of the cohort, an average of about 220,000 unique TCR beta nucleotide sequences per donor were sequenced, and around 20% of those sequences were non-productive. The genetic ancestry cluster associated with self-reported Caucasian donors included 81% of the approximately 410 genotyped donors. Using immunosequencing, the study profiled T cell repertoires from 500 to 800 subjects and related those repertoires to cytomegalovirus serostatus. In a later genetic analysis, genome-wide SNP genotypes for about 55% of the roughly 700 donors were used, and that subset was treated as a discovery cohort. Alongside the repertoire data, information on donor age, sex, ethnicity and CMV serostatus was compiled. Every discovery cohort repertoire had been produced on one sequencing platform. Both class I and class II loci were covered by HLA typing, at four-digit resolution. Besides the first cohort of under 700 subjects, a separate validation cohort made up of about 120 different subjects was used. Several DR-DQ haplotypes were treated as single units for association and clustering because of strong linkage in the cohort. The study was designed to test whether signatures of past pathogen exposure could be identified by cataloging public T cell receptors. The number of typed donors differed by locus: about 620-640 for A, B, C, DRB1 and DQB1; some 500 for DQA1; 606 for DPA1; and 450 to 480 for DPB1. The study combined high-throughput TCR immunosequencing, statistical association of individual TCRs with disease status, and machine learning to predict cytomegalovirus infection status. An early release covering roughly 600 HLA-typed donors comprised about 320 gigabases of sequencing data and approximately 80 million unique TCR sequences. In the later analysis, no new phenotypic data were used to find candidate immune exposures; instead, reliance was placed on TCR beta sequences and their occurrence across donors. In a later analysis, previously published TCR beta repertoires from roughly 710 donors were re-analyzed and high-resolution HLA genotyping was added so that TCR occurrence patterns could be studied. The study at large found these results: A later analysis found that HLA-associated TCR beta chains were more clonally expanded and had lower generation probabilities than equally common non-associated chains. A cluster of highly shared sequence variants was judged likely to represent a technical artifact of the sequencing pipeline. A later genetic analysis reported fewer N-insertions in productive TCRs among donors in an Asian-associated ancestry cluster than the roughly 700-donor mean. When HLA alleles, especially DR and DQ, strongly co-occurred, attributing TCR associations to individual alleles was difficult. A further reported finding was that TCR beta sequences accurately predicted the HLA-A and HLA-B alleles for most subjects in the first cohort. Linkage disequilibrium might explain the correlated functional status among segregating V segments, but an unknown experimental factor could not be excluded. While some public TCRs were present in many individuals, most TCR sequences turned up only very rarely across donors. Some IMGT-functional V segments, including TRBV6-2 and TRBV6-3, could not be told apart with the 87-base-pair reads, so those segments were excluded. Only TCR beta chains were sequenced in this cohort, and the absence of alpha or paired-chain data limited detectable features. An association between a missense DCLRE1C variant and V-gene and J-gene trimming of TCR beta chains was found in a later genetic analysis and replicated in an independent cohort. The classifier was reported to diagnose cytomegalovirus status with high specificity and sensitivity in both the original cohort and the validation cohort. At a false discovery rate of 0.05, a later analysis linked under 20,000 TCR beta sequences to specific HLA alleles. In a later analysis, several top co-occurrence clusters were reported to appear linked to parvovirus B19, influenza, CMV and Epstein-Barr virus. For the cohort, immune exposure information was limited to CMV serostatus. Because some donors lacked HLA typing at each locus, the association tests relied only on the typed subset. The authors suggested that the approach could potentially be generalized to other disease states and immunological phenotypes. The study gave a list of 150 to 200 TCR beta chains associated with cytomegalovirus. In a later analysis, the rate of TCR association differed among HLA loci, with DRB1 alleles having the most associated TCRs and HLA-C alleles having the fewest. In an earlier analysis of around 600 of the donors, most TCR beta V segments appeared in productive rearrangements about 87% or about 30% of the time, broadly matching IMGT annotations. Presence/absence analyses assumed roughly uniform sequencing depth across donors, an assumption that may not hold. In a later analysis, most CMV-associated TCR beta chains were found to appear HLA-restricted, with HLA associations seemingly driven largely by CMV exposure. Approximately 16 rarely observed V segments, including chromosome 9 orphons, were excluded from the earlier analysis of about 600 of the donors because counts were too low. A few of the identified cytomegalovirus-associated TCR beta chains were confirmed in vitro to be specific for cytomegalovirus antigens.

Notes on this clone: No cognate antigen has been identified for it. There are no base qualities to consult, and no much larger clone falls within one base.

The cohort comprised under 700 healthy bone marrow donors. At the time of sampling, every cohort member was nominally healthy, though immune exposures that went unrecorded were likely present. The donor tested CMV seronegative, placing the donor among the 350 or so seronegative members of the cohort. A peripheral blood sample was collected from each donor, and TCR beta sequencing was performed on peripheral blood mononuclear cells. The Qiagen DNeasy Blood Extraction Kit was used to extract genomic DNA from the blood cell samples. Trimming at the junction amounts to 4 bases on V and 1 base on J, and the germline ends lie 10 bases apart. Measured from the cysteine to the phenylalanine, the CDR3 is 15 residues long. Here the CDR3 DNA is all that survives: 45 bases in frame from base 1. In the germline V gene (reference sequence), CDR1 corresponds to MNHEY and CDR2 to SMNVEV. Libraries were built with the immunoSEQ multiplex PCR assay. A mixture of 60 forward primers for TCR Vbeta segments and 13 reverse primers for TCR Jbeta segments was used in the multiplex PCR. Amplification of the CDR3 region of rearranged TCR beta genes was performed with a multiplex PCR assay on genomic DNA. On the Illumina HiSeq System, the amplified TCR beta libraries were sequenced as 87-base-pair reads. The authors' analysis ran thus. A later analysis tallied some 79 million unique TCR beta chains across the 660 or so repertoires, and approximately 11 million of those chains were shared by two or more donors. Raw reads were error-corrected and collapsed into unique sequences by a nearest-neighbor algorithm in which closely related sequences were merged to remove PCR and sequencing errors. V, D and J gene segments were assigned by aligning CDR3 sequences to IMGT reference sequences. For a sequence to be retained, a match of at least six nucleotides to both a V gene segment and a J gene segment was required. A rearrangement was called productive if the CDR3 had no stop codons and remained in frame with V and J, and every other rearrangement was called non-productive. CDR3 was defined by IMGT convention, running from the second conserved V-encoded cysteine to the conserved J-encoded phenylalanine. In an earlier analysis of some 550 of the donors, sequences lacking an unambiguous match to a single V gene segment were excluded. In an earlier analysis of approximately 610 of the donors, V segments were called functional above 56.7% productive rearrangements and were called segregating when the between-donor standard deviation exceeded 5%. To diagnose cytomegalovirus status from the catalog of TCR beta chain sequences, a statistical classification framework was built. V and J gene assignment, in a later analysis, came from comparing TCR nucleotide sequences with IMGT/GENE-DB human TR gene sequences. A later analysis assigned CDR3 sequences and most-parsimonious VDJ recombination scenarios with the TCRdist pipeline. In a later analysis, each TCR beta chain was defined by its CDR3 amino acid sequence together with its V-gene family, and reads lacking a unique V-gene family were excluded. A later analysis removed several hundred highly shared, low-generation-probability nucleotide sequences to deal with suspected cross-contamination and a sequencing artifact. For each public chain, a later analysis derived a clonal expansion index from normalized ranks of inferred template counts within each repertoire. In a later analysis, generation probabilities were computed with a VDJ recombination model fitted to out-of-frame rearrangements, and the resulting probabilities were checked against IGoR. Hypergeometric tests were used in a later analysis to score TCR-TCR, TCR-HLA and TCR-CMV co-occurrence, with a repertoire-size bias correction applied to the TCR pairs. False discovery rates were estimated in a later analysis by permuting HLA or CMV assignments 20 times. In a later analysis, co-occurring TCRs were grouped using DBSCAN, and TCRdist sequence similarity was added for clustering within HLA-allele-positive subsets. Co-occurrence clustering excluded repertoires with fewer than 30,000 or more than 120,000 public chains, plus five with anomalous nucleotide sharing. TCRdb re-hosts the immuneACCESS table, in-frame sequences only. Its copies lack some clones; in the studies checked, an unresolved V gene accounts for under half of them, and the cause for the rest is not known. The DNA was the basis for D and trimming; V, J and clone size are from that table. The table for this sample lists around 37,000 clones; about 85% of them were counted only once. About 2.9% of the sample is in the top ten clones.

The sequence joins TRBV27 to TRBJ2-2; confidence is insufficient to name the D gene. Sequencing input: PBMCs. The clonotype was recovered from a man aged 50-60 years in good health and CMV-seronegative. The CDR3 is CASSYGFLNTGELFF. The nucleotides read TGTGCCAGCAGTTACGGGTTTCTGAACACCGGGGAGCTGTTTTTT.